This TCR beta chain was identified during a study of control samples from healthy donors and cancer patients. This table comes from immunoSEQ multiplex PCR, and its TCRdb copy is limited to in-frame clones, with some not included. Of about 120,000 clones in the sample, around 89% were seen once. V was shortened by 2 bases and J by 5 bases, with 14 bases between the two germline ends. The germline CDR1 and CDR2 sequences are SGHDT and YYEEEE. The CDR3 has 14 residues. Sequenced material: blood. The chain joins TRBV5-6 to TRBJ2-7; D might be TRBD2 (5 bases). This sequence originates from a woman aged 70-85 years in good health. The DNA for the CDR3 is TGTGCCAGCAGCTTTAACGGTGGTAGCGACGAGCAGTACTTC. It specifies CASSFNGGSDEQYF.